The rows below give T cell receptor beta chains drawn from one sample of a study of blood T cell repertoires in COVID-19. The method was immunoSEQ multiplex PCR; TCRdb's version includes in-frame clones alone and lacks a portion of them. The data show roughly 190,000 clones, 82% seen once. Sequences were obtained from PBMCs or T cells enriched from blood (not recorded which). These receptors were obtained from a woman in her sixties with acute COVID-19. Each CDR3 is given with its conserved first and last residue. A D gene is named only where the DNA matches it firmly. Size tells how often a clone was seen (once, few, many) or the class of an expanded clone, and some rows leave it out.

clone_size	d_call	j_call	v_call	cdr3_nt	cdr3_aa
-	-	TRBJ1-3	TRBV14	TGTGCCAGCAGCCAAGCAAGGAGGGCTGGAAACACCATATATTTT	CASSQARRAGNTIYF
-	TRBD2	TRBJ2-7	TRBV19	TGTGCCAGTAGCCTGGATAGCGGGAACTCCTACGAGCAGTACTTC	CASSLDSGNSYEQYF
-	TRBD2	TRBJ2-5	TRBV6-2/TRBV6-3	TGTGCCAGCAGTTACGTTGGGAGGGACCAAGAGACCCAGTACTTC	CASSYVGRDQETQYF
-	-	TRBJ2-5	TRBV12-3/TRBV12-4	TGTGCCAGCAGAAGGACTGGGGAGACCCAGTACTTC	CASRRTGETQYF
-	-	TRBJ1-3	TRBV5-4	TGTGCCAGCAGCTTGGCTGGGGCGGACACCATATATTTT	CASSLAGADTIYF
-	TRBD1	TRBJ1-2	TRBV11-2	TGTGCCAGCAGCTTAGACGGAATCCCGGACAGGGGGAATGGCTACACCTTC	CASSLDGIPDRGNGYTF
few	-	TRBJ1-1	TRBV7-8	TGTGCCAGCAGCTTCACAGAATCCACTGAAGCTTTCTTT	CASSFTESTEAFF
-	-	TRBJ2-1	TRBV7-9	TGTGCCAGCATTCCTAGTGGGGGGTTCAACAATGAGCAGTTCTTC	CASIPSGGFNNEQFF
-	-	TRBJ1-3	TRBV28	TGTGCCAGCAGTTTACACGCAGGGGTTGGAGGAAACACCATATATTTT	CASSLHAGVGGNTIYF
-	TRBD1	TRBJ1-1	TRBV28	TGTGCCAGTTCGACAGGGGGCAAGGGGGGCACTGAAGCTTTCTTT	CASSTGGKGGTEAFF
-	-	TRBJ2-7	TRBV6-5	TGTGCCAGCGCCTACTCACAGGATTCCTACGAGCAGTACTTC	CASAYSQDSYEQYF
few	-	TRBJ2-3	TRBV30	TGTGCCTGGAGCACTCCACGCACAGATACGCAGTATTTT	CAWSTPRTDTQYF
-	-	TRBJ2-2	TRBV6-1	TGTGCCAGCAGTGTACCTTATGGGGCAGGGGTTTCCGGGGAGCTGTTTTTT	CASSVPYGAGVSGELFF
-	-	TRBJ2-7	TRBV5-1	TGCGCCAGCAGCTTGGAAACAGGCCTCGCCTACGAGCAGTACTTC	CASSLETGLAYEQYF
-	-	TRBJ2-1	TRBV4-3	TGCGCCAGCAGCCAAGACAGGGGTTACAATGAGCAGTTCTTC	CASSQDRGYNEQFF
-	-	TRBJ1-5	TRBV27	TGTGCCCTATCTGAAAGAACAGGGTGCGATCCGCCCCAGCATTTT	CALSERTGCDPPQHF
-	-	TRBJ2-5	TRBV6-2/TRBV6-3	TGTGCCAGCAGTTCCACTAGGACAGAAAACCAAGAGACCCAGTACTTC	CASSSTRTENQETQYF
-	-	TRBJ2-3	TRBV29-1	TGCAGCGTTGAAGATCAAGGACACGGGGGAACTAGCACAGATACGCAGTATTTT	CSVEDQGHGGTSTDTQYF
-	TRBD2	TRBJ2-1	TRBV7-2	TGTGCCAGCAGCTTACAAGCGGGGAGCTCCTACAATGAGCAGTTCTTC	CASSLQAGSSYNEQFF
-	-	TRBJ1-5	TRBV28	TGTGCCAGCAGTGTTGGGGGGAACAATCAGCCCCAGCATTTT	CASSVGGNNQPQHF
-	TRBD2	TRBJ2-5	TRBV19	TGTGCCAGTAGTCCCGGGACTAAGATCGAGACCCAGTACTTC	CASSPGTKIETQYF
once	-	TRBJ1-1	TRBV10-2	TGCGCCAGCAGCTTACAGAACACTGAAGCTTTCTTT	CASSLQNTEAFF
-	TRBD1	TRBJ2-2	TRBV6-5	TGTGCCAGCAGTTATGACAGGGGAGAGGGCGGGGAGCTGTTTTTT	CASSYDRGEGGELFF
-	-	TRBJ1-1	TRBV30	TGTGCCTGGAGTGTATTGGGCAGGGGCCCCACTGAAGCTTTCTTT	CAWSVLGRGPTEAFF
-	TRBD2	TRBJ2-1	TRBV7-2	TGTGCCAGCAGCTTACAAGCGGGAGGCGCCCTAGGGGTTGAGCAGTTCTTC	CASSLQAGGALGVEQFF
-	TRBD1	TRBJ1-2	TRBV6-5	TGTGCCAGCAGTTTAAGTACAGGGGGTGGCTACACCTTC	CASSLSTGGGYTF
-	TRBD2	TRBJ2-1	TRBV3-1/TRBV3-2	TGTGCCAGCGCCCCAGGACTAGCGGGAGCCAATGAGCAGTTCTTC	CASAPGLAGANEQFF
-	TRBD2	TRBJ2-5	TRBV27	TGTGCCAGCAGTCCCCGACTAGCGGGGGGATGGGGGGAGACCCAGTACTTC	CASSPRLAGGWGETQYF
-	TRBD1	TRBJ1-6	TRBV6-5	TGTGCCAGCAGGGCCGGGACAGGCCATTCACCCCTCCACTTT	CASRAGTGHSPLHF
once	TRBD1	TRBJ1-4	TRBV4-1	TGCGCCAGCAGCCGAACCGAAGACAGGGGTAGCGAAAAACTGTTTTTT	CASSRTEDRGSEKLFF
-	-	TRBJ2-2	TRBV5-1	TGCGCCAGCAGCTTGGGTGGTAGCTCGGGGACCGGGGAGCTGTTTTTT	CASSLGGSSGTGELFF
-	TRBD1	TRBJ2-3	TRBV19	TGTGCCAGCGCCCCACAGGGGGCGATAGATACGCAGTATTTT	CASAPQGAIDTQYF
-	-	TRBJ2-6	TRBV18	TGTGCCAGCTCACCACCGGGGACAAGAAGCTCTGGGGCCAACGTCCTGACTTTC	CASSPPGTRSSGANVLTF
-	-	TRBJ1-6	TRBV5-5	TGTGCCAGCAGCCAGCTACAGTTAGAAGATTCACCCCTCCACTTT	CASSQLQLEDSPLHF
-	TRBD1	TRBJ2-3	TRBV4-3	TGCGCCAGCAGCCAAGATTTGAGACAGGGGATACCAGATACGCAGTATTTT	CASSQDLRQGIPDTQYF
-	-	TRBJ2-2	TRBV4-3	TGCGCCAGCAGCCAAGAAAGCTGGGGGCCGGTGCCCGGGGAGCTGTTTTTT	CASSQESWGPVPGELFF
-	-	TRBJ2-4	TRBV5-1	TGCGCCAGCAGCTTGACCGACAGCCTAGCCAAAAACATTCAGTACTTC	CASSLTDSLAKNIQYF
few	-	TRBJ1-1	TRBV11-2	TGTGCCAGCAGCCTCAGCAGGGTCACTGAAGCTTTCTTT	CASSLSRVTEAFF
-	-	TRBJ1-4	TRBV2	TGTGCCAGCAGGATACAGGGAGTGGAGAATGAAAAACTGTTTTTT	CASRIQGVENEKLFF
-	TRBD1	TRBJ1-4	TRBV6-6	TGTGCCAGCAGCCCCCGGGACAGGACTAATGAAAAACTGTTTTTT	CASSPRDRTNEKLFF
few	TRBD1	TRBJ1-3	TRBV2	TGTGCCAGCAGCCCCCCGGAGGGGGCGCCTGGAAACACCATATATTTT	CASSPPEGAPGNTIYF
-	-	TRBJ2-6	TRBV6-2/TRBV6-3	TGTGCCAGCAGTTACCCATTGACAGGCTACTCTGGGGCCAACGTCCTGACTTTC	CASSYPLTGYSGANVLTF
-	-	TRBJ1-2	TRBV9	TGTGCCAGCAGCGTAGGCCGAACAGTTCCCTATGGCTACACCTTC	CASSVGRTVPYGYTF
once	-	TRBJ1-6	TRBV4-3	TGCGCCAGCAGCCAACAAACAGGGAGGGCCCTCCACTTT	CASSQQTGRALHF
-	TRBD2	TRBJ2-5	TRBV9	TGTGCCAGCAGCACCTCGGGGGGGAACATCCAAGAGACCCAGTACTTC	CASSTSGGNIQETQYF